The entry that follows covers one TCR beta chain sequence. After removal of 3 bases from V and 4 bases from J, the junction contained 4 bases not matched to a gene. There are 16 residues in the CDR3. Germline V lookup: CDR1 MNHEY, CDR2 SMNVEV (reference sequence). These data originate in a study of T cell changes during pregnancy in multiple sclerosis. Sequencing used immunoSEQ multiplex PCR; TCRdb keeps in-frame clones, though not all of them. The sample includes 70,000 to 100,000 clones, about 92% of them seen just once. This specimen was peripheral blood, taken in the first trimester of pregnancy. The receptor was derived from a female donor with multiple sclerosis, enrolled in a pregnancy study. The chain joins TRBV27 to TRBJ2-5, with 14 bases identical to TRBD2. CDR3: CASSFGTSGSTETQYF. In DNA form, the CDR3 reads TGTGCCAGCAGTTTCGGGACTAGCGGGAGTACAGAGACCCAGTACTTC.